The 20 T cell receptor beta chains below were found in one sample sequenced in a study of blood T cell repertoires in COVID-19. Measured with immunoSEQ multiplex PCR; TCRdb has only the in-frame clones, and not every one. The sample lists over 250,000 clones, about 89% seen once, with around 2% in the top ten. Sequenced: peripheral blood. These receptors were taken from a woman aged 25 to 39 with COVID-19, enrolled during active disease.

The rearrangement joins TRBV28 to TRBJ1-5; D may be TRBD1 (6 bases). The length of the CDR3 is 17 residues. V lost 5 bases, J lost 0 bases, and 17 bases lay in between. Germline lookup yields CDR1 MDHEN and CDR2 SYDVKM. Written as DNA, the CDR3 is TGTGCCAGCAGTCCCCGGAGGGGGGGAGTTAGCAATCAGCCCCAGCATTTT. This codes for CASSPRRGGVSNQPQHF.

This clone was detected once. The chain is built from TRBV12-5 and TRBJ1-5; D gene uncertain. CDR3 length: 15 residues. V lost 3 bases to trimming and J lost 3 bases, with 12 bases between them. The germline V gene has CDR1 LGHNT and CDR2 FRNRAP. This CDR3 is CASGLQHGDNQPQHF. The CDR3 DNA is TGTGCTAGTGGTTTACAACACGGAGACAATCAGCCCCAGCATTTT.

The chain couples TRBV24-1 to TRBJ2-1; TRBD2 matches 7 bases. Trimming removed 2 bases from V and 5 bases from J; junction bases left unmatched: 5. This CDR3 contains 15 residues. The V gene's germline CDR1 is KGHDR and CDR2 SFDVKD. CDR3 bases: TGTGCCACCAGTGATTCCGGGACTACAAACAATGAGCAGTTCTTC. Its translation: CATSDSGTTNNEQFF.

V usage is TRBV6-5 and J usage is TRBJ2-2; a weak D match, TRBD2 (5 bases). CDR1 and CDR2 (germline): MNHEY, SVGAGI. CDR3 length: 15 residues. V was trimmed by 0 bases and J by 6 bases, leaving 11 bases between them. In nucleotides, the CDR3 is TGTGCCAGCAGTTACTCAATCCGGGGAGCCGGGGAGCTGTTTTTT. This translates into CASSYSIRGAGELFF.

The gene calls are TRBV6-5 and TRBJ2-3, with a possible D match to TRBD2 (5 bases). This CDR3 comprises 15 residues. Trimming removed 5 bases from V and 6 bases from J, with 18 bases in between. CDR1 MNHEY and CDR2 SVGAGI come from the germline V gene. CDR3 nucleotides: TGTGCCAGCAGTCCATCTCGCGGGCCGTGGGATACGCAGTATTTT. Encoded protein: CASSPSRGPWDTQYF.

The chain employs TRBV5-8 and TRBJ1-1; D is undetermined. V was shortened by 0 bases and J by 4 bases, with 10 bases between the two germline ends. CDR1 is SGHTS, CDR2 YDEGEE, per germline. The CDR3 sequence is 14 residues long. Here the CDR3 DNA reads TGTGCCAGCAGCTTGGGCGGGGAAGGCACTGAAGCTTTCTTT. This encodes CASSLGGEGTEAFF.

The rearrangement links TRBV7-9 to TRBJ1-2; 7 bases are shared with TRBD1. Germline V gene data show CDR1 as SEHNR and CDR2 as FQNEAQ (reference sequence). The CDR3 extends over 16 amino acids. Trimming removed 5 bases from V and 4 bases from J; junction bases left unmatched: 13. CDR3 bases: TGTGCCAGCAGCCCCCAAGGACAGGTGGGAATCTATGGCTACACCTTC. Residues: CASSPQGQVGIYGYTF. Full variable domain (missing parts from reference TRBV7-9 and TRBJ1-2): DTGVSQNPRHKITKRGQNVTFRCDPISEHNRLYWYRQTLGQGPEFLTYFQNEAQLEKSRLLSDRFSAERPKGSFSTLEIQRTEQGDSAMYLCASSPQGQVGIYGYTFGSGTRLTVV.

This CDR3 reads CASSTRNYGYTF. CDR3 nucleotides: TGTGCCAGCAGTACAAGAAACTATGGCTACACCTTC. J is TRBJ1-2 and V is TRBV2; D uncertain. Germline V gene data show CDR1 as SNHLY and CDR2 as FYNNEI. Trimming took 5 bases from V and 2 from J, leaving 6 bases between them. CDR3 length equals 12 residues.

The CDR3 nucleotides are TGTGCCAGCAGTCCCGGGACTGCCTATAATTCACCCCTCCACTTT. Protein product: CASSPGTAYNSPLHF. The V and J genes are TRBV28 and TRBJ1-6, with TRBD1 as a possible D gene (5 bases). The CDR3 runs to 15 residues. The germline gives CDR1 MDHEN, CDR2 SYDVKM. V lost 5 bases and J 2 bases, leaving 10 bases between the germline ends.

The chain uses TRBV11-2 and TRBJ2-1, with D possibly being TRBD1 (6 bases). The V gene lost 3 bases and the J gene lost 0 bases, with 12 bases spanning the gap. Germline V CDR1 and CDR2: SGHAT, FQNNGV. The CDR3 length is 16 residues. The CDR3 coding sequence is TGTGCCAGCAGCTTCCTTCGGGACATCTCCTACAATGAGCAGTTCTTC. Translated, it gives CASSFLRDISYNEQFF. Combining the CDR3 with reference TRBV11-2 and TRBJ2-1 gives the whole variable domain EAGVAQSPRYKIIEKRQSVAFWCNPISGHATLYWYQQILGQGPKLLIQFQNNGVVDDSQLPKDRFSAERLKGVDSTLKIQPAKLEDSAVYLCASSFLRDISYNEQFFGPGTRLTVL.

The J gene is TRBJ1-1, the V gene TRBV9, with D perhaps matching TRBD1 (5 bases). With 3 bases removed from V and 6 bases from J, the gap between germline ends came to 9 bases. Germline CDR1 and CDR2: SGDLS and YYNGEE. The CDR3 contains 12 residues. The CDR3 coding sequence is TGTGCCAGCAGCGCAGGGAGGTCTGAAGCTTTCTTT. Its protein is CASSAGRSEAFF.

This sequence joins TRBV10-1 and TRBJ2-3, with 10 bases that match TRBD2. The junction had 4 bases not matched to a gene; V was cut back by 4 bases and J by 6 bases. CDR1 and CDR2 (germline): WNHNN, SYGVQD (reference sequence). The CDR3 length is 14 residues. DNA of the CDR3: TGCGCCAGCAGTGCAGCGGGAGGGATGGATACGCAGTATTTT. Its protein is CASSAAGGMDTQYF.

This clone was observed a few times. This chain's CDR3 is CASSLVGGMRTEAFF. CDR3 bases: TGTGCCAGCAGTTTAGTGGGGGGAATGAGGACTGAAGCTTTCTTT. The V gene is TRBV28, the J gene TRBJ1-1; the D gene is possibly TRBD1 (5 bases). Trimming cost V 2 bases and J 5 bases, with 15 bases left between them. This CDR3 has 15 amino acids. From germline, CDR1 is MDHEN and CDR2 SYDVKM.

The gene calls are TRBV6-5 and TRBJ2-1; 12 bases are shared with TRBD2. The CDR3 extends over 14 amino acids. From germline, CDR1 is MNHEY and CDR2 SVGAGI. J gave up 10 bases and V 8 bases, and 9 bases lay outside the gene matches. Here the CDR3 DNA reads TGTGCCAGCGGAGCTAGCGGGAGGGCCCGGGAGCAGTTCTTC. It encodes CASGASGRAREQFF.

The rearrangement joins TRBV7-3 to TRBJ2-1; D is undetermined. Germline V gives CDR1 SGHTA, CDR2 FQGTGA. The ends were cut back, 5 bases at V and 5 bases at J, with 16 bases in the middle. CDR3 length: 15 amino acids. CDR3 nucleotide sequence: TGTGCCAGCAGCCTAGATGGAAGACGGGACAATGAGCAGTTCTTC. Its translation: CASSLDGRRDNEQFF.

This clone was counted once. This sequence joins TRBV29-1 and TRBJ1-2; D possibly corresponds to TRBD1 (5 bases). CDR3 size: 13 residues. Germline loops: CDR1 SQVTM, CDR2 ANQGSEA. V lost 4 bases and J 3 bases, leaving 12 bases between the germline ends. The CDR3 region is CSVVAGLHYGYTF. For the CDR3, the DNA is TGCAGCGTTGTGGCGGGACTCCACTATGGCTACACCTTC.

The rearrangement joins TRBV18 to TRBJ2-7; a weak D match, TRBD2 (6 bases). V shed 6 bases and J shed 3 bases, with 15 bases lying between them. In germline, CDR1 is KGHSH, CDR2 LQKENI. This CDR3 spans 14 amino acids. The CDR3 bases are TGTGCCAGCTCTCCCGGGACTTCTCGCTACGAGCAGTACTTC. This translates into CASSPGTSRYEQYF. Supplemented by reference TRBV18 and TRBJ2-7, the full variable domain reads NAGVMQNPRHLVRRRGQEARLRCSPMKGHSHVYWYRQLPEEGLKFMVYLQKENIIDESGMPKERFSAEFPKEGPSILRIQQVVRGDSAAYFCASSPGTSRYEQYFGPGTRLTVT.

The V call is TRBV2, the J call TRBJ2-7, with D possibly TRBD2 on 5 matching bases. Germline V gene lookup returns CDR1 SNHLY and CDR2 FYNNEI. V shed 4 bases and J shed 4 bases, with 11 bases lying between them. The length of the CDR3 is 13 residues. CDR3 protein: CASSADSLYEQYF. The CDR3 DNA sequence: TGTGCCAGCAGTGCGGACTCTCTGTACGAGCAGTACTTC. The variable domain in full, with the rest retrieved from reference TRBV2 and TRBJ2-7, is EPEVTQTPSHQVTQMGQEVILRCVPISNHLYFYWYRQILGQKVEFLVSFYNNEISEKSEIFDDQFSVERPDGSNFTLKIRSTKLEDSAMYFCASSADSLYEQYFGPGTRLTVT.

The V and J genes are TRBV4-2 and TRBJ2-6; TRBD1 is a possible D gene (5 bases). This CDR3 is built from 15 residues. Trimming took off 3 bases at V and 0 bases at J, with 6 bases between the two ends. CDR1 is LGHNA, CDR2 YNFKEQ, per germline. The CDR3 DNA reads as TGTGCCAGCAGCCAGACAGACTCTGGGGCCAACGTCCTGACTTTC. Amino acids: CASSQTDSGANVLTF.

In this sample, this clone turned up many times. The chain joins TRBV2 to TRBJ1-5, with TRBD1 identical over 10 bases. The ends lost 4 bases at V and 5 bases at J; junction bases unmatched: 5. CDR3 length: 15 residues. The germline V gene encodes CDR1 SNHLY and CDR2 FYNNEI. The CDR3 reads CASSGPGTGDQPQHF. As DNA, the CDR3 is TGTGCCAGCAGTGGACCCGGGACAGGGGATCAGCCCCAGCATTTT.